The 23 T cell receptor beta chains below come from one sample, sequenced in a study of T cell responses to AZD1222 COVID-19 vaccine. Sequencing was performed with immunoSEQ multiplex PCR; in TCRdb, only in-frame clones are kept and a portion is missing. The sample holds fewer than 150,000 clones, around 89% seen once. Material: peripheral blood, obtained 28 days after the second AZD1222 dose. These receptors came from an adult who received the AZD1222 COVID-19 vaccine.

This sequence joins TRBV6-1 and TRBJ1-2; TRBD1 matches 8 bases. The CDR3 loop spans 19 amino acids. The trim removed 0 bases at V and 5 bases at J, leaving 17 bases unmatched. Germline V CDR1 and CDR2: MNHNS, SASEGT. CDR3 in amino acids: CASSEAHVMRTGSLYGYTF. The DNA for the CDR3 is TGTGCCAGCAGTGAAGCCCATGTCATGAGGACAGGGTCGTTGTATGGCTACACCTTC.

The rearrangement joins TRBV19 to TRBJ1-1; the D gene is possibly TRBD1 (5 bases). This CDR3 region has 15 residues. The germline gives CDR1 LNHDA, CDR2 SQIVND (reference sequence). Trimming pared 3 bases from V and 3 bases from J, leaving 14 bases between. CDR3 sequence: CASSINGDGDTEAFF. In DNA form, the CDR3 reads TGTGCCAGTAGTATTAACGGGGACGGGGACACTGAAGCTTTCTTT.

V usage is TRBV24-1 and J usage is TRBJ2-3, with D perhaps TRBD2 (7 bases). V dropped 5 bases and J dropped 6 bases, with 17 bases sitting between them. The CDR3 loop spans 15 amino acids. Germline CDR1 KGHDR, CDR2 SFDVKD. CDR3 amino acids: CATSAEGGLDDTQYF. In DNA, the CDR3 is TGTGCCACCAGTGCGGAGGGGGGGCTTGACGATACGCAGTATTTT.

V and J are TRBV11-2 and TRBJ1-2, with 7 bases fitting TRBD1. The V gene end was trimmed by 4 bases and the J gene end by 2 bases; junction bases not matched to a gene: 19. CDR3 length: 19 residues. Per germline, CDR1 SGHAT and CDR2 FQNNGV. CDR3 amino acids: CASSSLVLRAGQANYGYTF. The CDR3 DNA follows: TGTGCCAGCAGCTCCCTAGTCCTGAGGGCAGGACAGGCCAACTATGGCTACACCTTC.

V usage is TRBV3-1 (or the pseudogene TRBV3-2) and J usage is TRBJ1-4; D is undetermined. The V and J ends lost 1 base and 8 bases respectively, with 11 bases between them. The CDR3 covers 14 residues. Per germline, CDR1 LGHDT and CDR2 YNNKEL (reference sequence). Here the CDR3 DNA reads TGTGCCAGCAGCCAAGGAGGGCTCGGAGAAAAACTGTTTTTT. Protein sequence: CASSQGGLGEKLFF.

The DNA of the CDR3 is TGCGCCAGCAGCCAACAGGTGAACAGGGATGGCTACACCTTC. It encodes CASSQQVNRDGYTF. This rearrangement joins TRBV4-3 to TRBJ1-2; D possibly corresponds to TRBD1 (6 bases). From germline, CDR1 is LGHNA and CDR2 YSLEER. This CDR3 comprises 14 residues. Between the trimmed V and J ends, which lost 2 bases and 6 bases, there was a span of 13 bases.

CDR3 sequence: CATSDLPLSAGEETQYF. Written as DNA, the CDR3 is TGTGCCACCAGTGATTTGCCCCTGTCAGCGGGGGAAGAGACCCAGTACTTC. The V gene is TRBV24-1, the J gene TRBJ2-5, with 8 bases fitting TRBD2. The V segment lost 0 bases and the J segment 3 bases; nucleotides outside the gene matches: 8. CDR3 size: 17 residues. Germline values: CDR1 KGHDR, CDR2 SFDVKD.

The chain carries TRBV12-5 and TRBJ1-2; 7 nucleotides line up with TRBD1. V lost 4 bases and J lost 8; bases outside the gene matches: 7. The CDR3 sequence is 13 residues long. Germline V gene sequence: CDR1 LGHNT, CDR2 FRNRAP. The CDR3 here is CASGSAQGYGYTF. Written as DNA, the CDR3 is TGTGCTAGTGGTTCGGCACAGGGGTACGGCTACACCTTC. Drawing the rest from reference TRBV12-5 and TRBJ1-2, the complete variable domain is DARVTQTPRHKVTEMGQEVTMRCQPILGHNTVFWYRQTMMQGLELLAYFRNRAPLDDSGMPKDRFSAEMPDATLATLKIQPSEPRDSAVYFCASGSAQGYGYTFGSGTRLTVV.

The J gene is TRBJ1-3, the V gene TRBV7-2, with 9 bases that match TRBD1. This CDR3 comprises 15 residues. CDR1 and CDR2 from the germline V gene are SGHTA and FQGNSA. The V and J ends lost 3 bases and 3 bases, in that order; junction bases with no gene match: 3. The DNA of the CDR3 is TGTGCCAGCAGCTTCGGGACAGGGAGTGGAAACACCATATATTTT. It specifies CASSFGTGSGNTIYF.

The J gene is TRBJ1-5, the V gene TRBV19, with D possibly TRBD1 on 6 matching bases. Trimming shortened V by 7 bases and J by 6 bases, and 22 bases separated the two germline ends. The CDR3 is 16 residues long. Germline CDR1 LNHDA, CDR2 SQIVND (reference sequence). The CDR3 here is CASTMEAGAWGQPQHF. In DNA, the CDR3 is TGTGCCAGTACCATGGAGGCGGGGGCGTGGGGTCAGCCCCAGCATTTT.

The chain recombines TRBV7-3 with TRBJ1-6, with D possibly matching TRBD1 (6 bases). The CDR3 covers 18 residues. Germline V gene data show CDR1 as SGHTA and CDR2 as FQGTGA. The V end was cut by 2 bases, the J end by 10 bases, with 24 bases between. CDR3 DNA: TGTGCCAGCAGCTTAGGCGGGTCCGTCGGGGGCTCAGCCTCACCCCTCCACTTT. This codes for CASSLGGSVGGSASPLHF. The variable domain in full, with the rest retrieved from reference TRBV7-3 and TRBJ1-6, is GAGVSQTPSNKVTEKGKYVELRCDPISGHTALYWYRQSLGQGPEFLIYFQGTGAADDSGLPNDRFFAVRPEGSVSTLKIQRTERGDSAVYLCASSLGGSVGGSASPLHFGNGTRLTVT.

This chain links TRBV23-1 with TRBJ2-7; 7 nucleotides align to TRBD1. TRBV23-1 is an ORF for which the function is uncertain. This CDR3 is 12 amino acids long. The ends lost 9 bases at V and 3 bases at J; junction bases unmatched: 5. CDR3 sequence: CARTRDSYEQYF. The CDR3 DNA follows: TGCGCCAGGACCCGGGACAGCTACGAGCAGTACTTC.

The chain joins TRBV19 to TRBJ1-2, with D maybe TRBD1 (6 bases). With 9 bases removed from V and 0 bases from J, the gap between germline ends came to 20 bases. The CDR3 is made up of 16 amino acids. Germline CDR1 and CDR2: LNHDA and SQIVND (reference sequence). The CDR3 region is CASGTRPLVANYGYTF. CDR3 DNA: TGTGCCAGCGGGACACGTCCGTTGGTTGCTAACTATGGCTACACCTTC.

V and J are TRBV4-1 and TRBJ2-1, with 11 bases that match TRBD2. Germline loops: CDR1 MGHRA, CDR2 YSYEKL. The CDR3 runs 17 residues. Trimming removed 0 bases from V and 9 bases from J; junction bases left unmatched: 10. The CDR3 protein is CASSQDRGTSGRGEQFF. The CDR3 coding sequence is TGCGCCAGCAGCCAAGATCGAGGGACTAGCGGCCGGGGTGAGCAGTTCTTC.

The V call is TRBV6-2 or TRBV6-3, the J call TRBJ1-1; D might be TRBD1 (6 bases). The CDR3 spans 13 residues. Trimming left V 6 bases short and J 3 bases short, with 11 bases between. The germline V gene has CDR1 MNHEY and CDR2 SVGEGT. CDR3 in amino acids: CASSKGGYTEAFF. As DNA, the CDR3 is TGTGCCAGCAGCAAAGGGGGGTACACTGAAGCTTTCTTT.

Worth noting for this clone: The sample contains more than one DNA sequence encoding this CDR3. The chain's CDR3 is CASSPSRGNQPQHF. The CDR3 DNA reads TGTGCCAGCTCACCCTCTCGGGGGAATCAGCCCCAGCATTTT. This chain connects TRBV18 to TRBJ1-5, with D possibly being TRBD1 (5 bases). Germline V gene data show CDR1 as KGHSH and CDR2 as LQKENI. Trimming took off 3 bases at V and 4 bases at J, with 10 bases between the two ends. The length of the CDR3 is 14 residues.

The CDR3 coding sequence is TGTGCCAGCAGCTCCACCTTGACAGGGGGCCTTCCCCACGAGCAGTACTTC. Translation: CASSSTLTGGLPHEQYF. The gene calls are TRBV7-6 and TRBJ2-7, with TRBD1 identical over 10 bases. The V gene end was trimmed by 4 bases and the J gene end by 5 bases; junction bases not matched to a gene: 14. The CDR3 totals 17 residues. Germline V gene sequence: CDR1 SGHVS, CDR2 FNYEAQ.

This chain uses TRBV11-2 with TRBJ1-5, with TRBD1 as a possible D gene (5 bases). V dropped 5 bases and J dropped 2 bases, with 13 bases sitting between them. The germline gives CDR1 SGHAT, CDR2 FQNNGV. CDR3 size: 15 residues. The CDR3 sequence is CASSSQAGRNQPQHF. CDR3 DNA: TGTGCCAGCAGCAGCCAAGCGGGACGCAATCAGCCCCAGCATTTT.

V usage is TRBV5-4 and J usage is TRBJ2-7, with 10 bases lining up with TRBD1. Germline V gene lookup returns CDR1 SGHNT and CDR2 YYREEE (reference sequence). CDR3 length equals 15 residues. V lost 0 bases to trimming and J lost 3 bases; unmatched junction nucleotides: 3. The CDR3 region is CASSLGQGAFYEQYF. Here the CDR3 DNA reads TGTGCCAGCAGCTTGGGACAGGGGGCTTTCTACGAGCAGTACTTC. Variable domain in full (rest from reference TRBV5-4 and TRBJ2-7): ETGVTQSPTHLIKTRGQQVTLRCSSQSGHNTVSWYQQALGQGPQFIFQYYREEENGRGNFPPRFSGLQFPNYSSELNVNALELDDSALYLCASSLGQGAFYEQYFGPGTRLTVT.

The chain uses TRBV6-7 and TRBJ1-1, with unresolved D. TRBV6-7 has ORF status, its function being uncertain. Trimming pared 5 bases from V and 5 bases from J, leaving 12 bases between. This CDR3 has 13 amino acids. The CDR3 region is CASSPRSRTEAFF. The CDR3 DNA follows: TGTGCCAGCAGTCCGCGTTCCCGTACTGAAGCTTTCTTT.

The chain employs TRBV6-5 and TRBJ2-1; D is uncertain. The CDR3 totals 14 residues. CDR1 and CDR2 from the germline V gene are MNHEY and SVGAGI. Trimming left V 1 base short and J 7 bases short, with 11 bases between. Here the CDR3 reads CASSYLGNENEQFF. CDR3 DNA: TGTGCCAGCAGTTACTTGGGTAATGAAAATGAGCAGTTCTTC.

The rearrangement uses TRBV20-1 and TRBJ1-5; no firm D call. The V gene's germline CDR1 is DFQATT and CDR2 SNEGSKA (reference sequence). CDR3 length: 11 amino acids. The V end lost 6 bases, the J end lost 11 bases, and 14 bases lay between the germline ends. In DNA form, the CDR3 reads TGCAGTGCAGACGAGGGATCGTCCCAGCATTTT. This encodes CSADEGSSQHF.

Regarding this clone: The junction departs from the called germline gene at one end, perhaps through a read error. This rearrangement joins TRBV7-7 to TRBJ2-2, with TRBD2 identical over 11 bases. CDR1 and CDR2 from the germline V gene are SSHAT and FNYEAQ (reference sequence). There are 17 residues in the CDR3. CDR3 in DNA: TGTGCTAGCAGCTTTCTTATGACTAGCGGGACGACCGGGGAGCTGTTTTTT. Protein: CASSFLMTSGTTGELFF.